This entry features one T cell receptor (beta chain) sequence. This CDR3 contains 15 residues. From germline, CDR1 is SGHTA and CDR2 FQGNSA. Trimming removed 0 bases at V and 4 bases at J, with 13 bases between. These data come from a study of blood T cell repertoires in COVID-19. Sequencing used immunoSEQ multiplex PCR; TCRdb keeps in-frame clones, though not all of them. The table has 250,000 or so clones, roughly 87% seen once. Sequenced: PBMCs or T cells enriched from blood (not recorded which). The genes are TRBV7-2 and TRBJ2-7; tentatively, D is TRBD1 (6 bases). The receptor was isolated from a woman in her twenties or thirties with acute COVID-19. CDR3 in amino acids: CASSLAHTQGYEQYF. Written as DNA, the CDR3 is TGTGCCAGCAGCTTAGCGCACACCCAGGGGTACGAGCAGTACTTC.